This T cell receptor beta chain was documented in a study of T cells after yellow fever vaccination. Overall study results and limits: Within FACS-sorted repertoires, abundant clonotypes contaminating from the bulk population could be present. CD4 and CD8 compartments shared a small share of clonotypes.

Per the germline V gene, CDR1 is SGHKS and CDR2 is YYEKEE (reference sequence). Trimming shortened V by 5 bases and J by 9 bases, and 18 bases separated the two germline ends. CDR3 length: 14 amino acids. UMIs and a universal primer site were added when TCR cDNA was made by 5'RACE template switching. TCRdb reanalysed the 5' RACE reads using MiXCR and keeps one entry per CDR3 protein. The sample lists some 600,000 distinct CDR3 sequences; 9% to 15% were seen once. Of note for this clonotype: Its cognate antigen is unknown.

The sequence was obtained from a man aged 30-40 years who received the YFV17D yellow fever vaccine. This chain joins TRBV5-5 and TRBJ2-1, with D possibly being TRBD2 (6 bases). The source material was PBMCs, sampled on the day of the yellow fever booster vaccination. For the CDR3, the DNA is TGTGCCAGCAGACACGCCCGACTAGAGGGTGAGCAGTTCTTC. It encodes CASRHARLEGEQFF.